A selection of T cell receptor beta chains follows, all from one sample in a study of spatial heterogeneity in lung cancer. A single record per CDR3 protein comes from TCRdb applying MiXCR to the 5' RACE reads. Of about 25,000 distinct CDR3 sequences detected, around 8.8% appear once; the ten largest clones hold around 7.7%. Specimen: lung tumor tissue, collected at surgery. The receptors were gathered from a male donor with early-stage non-small cell lung cancer. Each CDR3 is given without its conserved first and last residue. The order of the fields is J gene, V gene, CDR3 protein.

j_call: TRBJ2-1
v_call: TRBV12-3/TRBV12-4
cdr3_aa: ASNSGGPSYNEQF

j_call: TRBJ2-3
v_call: TRBV7-3
cdr3_aa: ASSLVAGGLGTDTQY

j_call: TRBJ2-3
v_call: TRBV7-3
cdr3_aa: ASSANGQGVGDTQY

j_call: TRBJ2-5
v_call: TRBV29-1
cdr3_aa: SVARTSGQETQY

j_call: TRBJ2-7
v_call: TRBV20-1
cdr3_aa: SARPLQGGGLAGEQY

j_call: TRBJ2-6
v_call: TRBV27
cdr3_aa: ASTAGGSGANVLT

j_call: TRBJ2-3
v_call: TRBV21-1
cdr3_aa: ASSKAAKPSTDTQY

j_call: TRBJ2-3
v_call: TRBV7-2
cdr3_aa: ASSSRGPQGTDTQY

j_call: TRBJ2-1
v_call: TRBV7-4
cdr3_aa: ASSLITRQF

j_call: TRBJ2-3
v_call: TRBV28
cdr3_aa: ASSRNRGQGTDTQY

j_call: TRBJ2-3
v_call: TRBV7-7
cdr3_aa: ASSLGARDSSTDTQY

j_call: TRBJ2-4
v_call: TRBV20-1
cdr3_aa: SAKPTVGIKNIQY

j_call: TRBJ2-2
v_call: TRBV4-1
cdr3_aa: ASSQGGRDRHSNTGELF

j_call: TRBJ1-5
v_call: TRBV2
cdr3_aa: ASSLTGRQPQH

j_call: TRBJ2-3
v_call: TRBV29-1
cdr3_aa: SASGQGFTDTQY